Listed here are 11 T cell receptor beta chains from one sample, sequenced in a study of T-cell reconstitution after alpha-beta-depleted transplantation in children (TCRdb year 2016). Libraries were built with PCR. Sequenced on an Illumina HiSeq 2500. TCR library preparation used molecular barcoding, with unique molecular identifiers applied to normalize quantification of the TCRbeta repertoire. The raw public reads went through TCRdb reprocessing: fastp at Q25, MiXCR clone calling, in-frame beta chains kept. All rows with the same CDR3 protein become a single entry with the most common DNA and genes. The sample table shows approximately 430,000 distinct CDR3 sequences, and about 17% are seen once. 25% to 30% of the sample rests with the top ten. The treatment or condition label on this specimen signifies: allogeneic hematopoietic cell transplantation with graft depleted of TCRalphabeta T cells and CD19 B cells.

This material consisted of PBMCs, mostly from graft donor cells, taken 360 days after TCRalphabeta/CD19-depleted stem cell transplant. These receptors originate from a boy less than two years old who had a stem cell transplant for Wiskott-Aldrich syndrome, so the T cells may come from the graft donor.

This clonotype was counted at least ten times. This CDR3 reads CSAKASGLGEQYF. CDR3 nucleotide sequence: TGCAGTGCTAAAGCTAGCGGCCTAGGGGAGCAGTACTTC. This chain joins TRBV20-1 and TRBJ2-7; the match to TRBD2 covers 7 bases. This CDR3 has 13 residues. Germline loops: CDR1 DFQATT, CDR2 SNEGSKA (reference sequence). V was clipped by 4 bases and J by 7 bases; unmatched bases: 10.

The V call is TRBV27, the J call TRBJ2-3; TRBD1 might be the D (5 bases). Germline V CDR1 and CDR2: MNHEY, SMNVEV (reference sequence). The CDR3 is made up of 15 amino acids. The V and J ends lost 2 bases and 0 bases respectively, with 9 bases between them. For the CDR3, the DNA is TGTGCCAGCAGTTTAAGGGGAAGGAGCACAGATACGCAGTATTTT. It is translated as CASSLRGRSTDTQYF.

The chain recombines TRBV25-1 with TRBJ2-1; D not resolved. This CDR3 is 11 amino acids long. V was cut by 10 bases and J by 4 bases, with 8 bases left in between. Germline V gene data show CDR1 as MGHDK and CDR2 as SYGVNS. The CDR3 here is CATMWYNEQFF. The CDR3 coding sequence is TGTGCCACCATGTGGTACAATGAGCAGTTCTTC.

This clonotype was picked up a small number of times. CDR3 DNA: TGTGCCAGCAGCCCACCAGGCCACCAAGGACAAGAGACCCAGTACTTC. Its translation is CASSPPGHQGQETQYF. The rearrangement links TRBV7-9 to TRBJ2-5; D not certain. V dropped 5 bases and J dropped 2 bases, with 18 bases sitting between them. Germline V CDR1 and CDR2: SEHNR, FQNEAQ (reference sequence). The CDR3 runs 16 residues. Supplemented by reference TRBV7-9 and TRBJ2-5, the full variable domain reads DTGVSQNPRHKITKRGQNVTFRCDPISEHNRLYWYRQTLGQGPEFLTYFQNEAQLEKSRLLSDRFSAERPKGSFSTLEIQRTEQGDSAMYLCASSPPGHQGQETQYFGPGTRLLVL.

In its sample, this clonotype was seen a few times. The V call is TRBV20-1, the J call TRBJ2-7; D remains ambiguous. V was shortened by 5 bases and J by 0 bases, with 8 bases between the two germline ends. The CDR3 is 12 residues long. The V gene's germline CDR1 is DFQATT and CDR2 SNEGSKA (reference sequence). The CDR3 reads CSAQYYSYEQYF. The CDR3 DNA sequence: TGCAGTGCTCAATACTACTCCTACGAGCAGTACTTC.

This clonotype was observed many times. CDR3 amino acids: CASSPSGRSSYEQYF. In DNA, the CDR3 is TGTGCCAGCAGTCCGAGCGGGAGAAGCTCCTACGAGCAGTACTTC. This chain joins TRBV12-3 or TRBV12-4 and TRBJ2-7, with 8 bases that match TRBD2. V shed 5 bases, J shed 0 bases, and the junction held 6 bases outside the gene matches. The CDR3 runs to 15 residues.

The chain combines TRBV5-1 with TRBJ2-6, with no clear D. CDR1 SGHRS and CDR2 YFSETQ come from the germline V gene. The CDR3 has 17 amino acids. Trimming cost V 0 bases and J 4 bases, with 14 bases left between them. The chain's CDR3 is CASSLGRVRTGANVLTF. The CDR3, as DNA: TGCGCCAGCAGCTTGGGACGCGTCCGAACGGGGGCCAACGTCCTGACTTTC.

This clonotype was observed a few times. The rearrangement joins TRBV12-3 or TRBV12-4 to TRBJ2-2; D possibly corresponds to TRBD2 (6 bases). The CDR3 is 14 amino acids. The ends were cut back, 7 bases at V and 7 bases at J, with 16 bases in the middle. The CDR3 DNA follows: TGTGCCAGCACTCTACGGGGGTGGGGCGGGGAGCTGTTTTTT. Translation gives CASTLRGWGGELFF.

The chain carries TRBV6-5 and TRBJ1-3; tentatively, D is TRBD1 (6 bases). Trimming stripped 6 bases from V and 0 bases from J, with 12 bases between. CDR1 is MNHEY, CDR2 SVGAGI, per germline. CDR3 length: 15 residues. CDR3 sequence reads: CASSQTGSSGNTIYF. The DNA for the CDR3 is TGTGCCAGCAGCCAGACAGGAAGCTCTGGAAACACCATATATTTT.

The CDR3 region has the DNA TGCGCCAGCAGCTTGGAGGTCCTGGGGAATGAGCAGTTCTTC. Residues: CASSLEVLGNEQFF. V usage is TRBV5-1 and J usage is TRBJ2-1; no clear D. Germline-derived CDR1 and CDR2 are SGHRS and YFSETQ. V lost 0 bases, J lost 7 bases, and 11 bases lay in between. The length of the CDR3 is 14 residues.

The chain recombines TRBV29-1 with TRBJ2-2, with D possibly matching TRBD2 (5 bases). CDR3 length: 14 amino acids. The germline V and J ends were trimmed by 7 bases and 1 base, with 13 bases remaining between them. Germline V gene sequence: CDR1 SQVTM, CDR2 ANQGSEA. In DNA, the CDR3 is TGCAGCGCTGACCCGGGAAAGAACACCGGGGAGCTGTTTTTT. Its translation: CSADPGKNTGELFF.